Below are 26 T cell receptor beta chains sequenced from a single sample in a study of T cells after yellow fever vaccination. TCRdb recomputed calls from the 5' RACE reads with MiXCR, one row per CDR3 protein. The profile covers 180,000 or so distinct CDR3 sequences, with about 10% appearing a single time and 35% to 45% taken by the ten largest. The material sequenced was CD8+ T cells sorted from PBMCs, taken 15 days after the yellow fever booster vaccination. These receptors were collected from a young man who received the YFV17D yellow fever vaccine.

This clonotype was found a few times. The genes are TRBV4-1 and TRBJ2-1, with TRBD1 identical over 10 bases. Trimming at V came to 3 bases and at J to 2 bases, leaving 7 bases not matched to a gene. This CDR3 is 17 amino acids long. The germline gives CDR1 MGHRA, CDR2 YSYEKL. CDR3 coding DNA: TGCGCCAGCAGCCAGACAGGGGGCCTTAGGGCCTACAATGAGCAGTTCTTC. It is translated as CASSQTGGLRAYNEQFF.

This clonotype has more than one count but fewer than ten. This chain uses TRBV20-1 with TRBJ1-1, with 7 bases matching TRBD1. The germline gives CDR1 DFQATT, CDR2 SNEGSKA (reference sequence). V lost 7 bases to trimming and J lost 3 bases; unmatched junction nucleotides: 11. The CDR3 covers 14 residues. The CDR3 loop reads CSGYRGIGDTEAFF. Written as DNA, the CDR3 is TGCAGTGGGTACAGGGGAATAGGAGACACTGAAGCTTTCTTT.

The CDR3 region has the DNA TGTGCCAGCAGCCAATTAGGACTAGCGGGGACCTACGAGCAGTACTTC. Translation: CASSQLGLAGTYEQYF. This chain joins TRBV4-2 and TRBJ2-7, with 12 nucleotides matching TRBD2. The V gene's germline CDR1 is LGHNA and CDR2 YNFKEQ. V shed 2 bases and J 2 bases; nucleotides not matched to a gene: 4. CDR3 length: 16 residues.

This clonotype has more than one count but fewer than ten. The V call is TRBV5-6, the J call TRBJ2-2; D gene unclear. This CDR3 has 13 amino acids. Germline CDR1 is SGHDT and CDR2 is YYEEEE. V was trimmed by 4 bases and J by 3 bases, leaving 7 bases between them. The CDR3 bases are TGTGCCAGCAGCGTCAGAGACACCGGGGAGCTGTTTTTT. The encoded protein is CASSVRDTGELFF.

This clonotype was seen a handful of times. The chain is built from TRBV28 and TRBJ2-1; D remains ambiguous. Germline V gives CDR1 MDHEN, CDR2 SYDVKM. V was clipped by 8 bases and J by 3 bases, with 2 bases between them. The CDR3 runs to 10 residues. CDR3 protein: CASGYNEQFF. The CDR3 DNA sequence: TGTGCCAGCGGCTACAATGAGCAGTTCTTC.

This clonotype was recorded at least ten times. This chain links TRBV5-4 with TRBJ1-1; 7 bases match TRBD1. This CDR3 comprises 15 residues. Germline V CDR1 and CDR2: SGHNT, YYREEE (reference sequence). With V trimmed by 6 bases and J by 5 bases, 13 bases remained unmatched. The CDR3 nucleotides read TGTGCCAGCACCTTAGGCGCCCCAGGGGGGACTGAAGCTTTCTTT. Protein sequence: CASTLGAPGGTEAFF.

The rearrangement links TRBV5-1 to TRBJ2-5, with D possibly matching TRBD2 (5 bases). This CDR3 is 13 amino acids long. Per germline, CDR1 SGHRS and CDR2 YFSETQ. V lost 4 bases, J lost 5 bases, and 12 bases lay in between. As DNA, the CDR3 is TGCGCCAGCAGCGAGCTAGCTGCGGAGACCCAGTACTTC. Its protein is CASSELAAETQYF.

This clonotype was observed at least ten times. The V gene is TRBV5-1, the J gene TRBJ2-7; 10 nucleotides line up with TRBD1. The CDR3 has 14 residues. After removal of 4 bases from V and 3 bases from J, the junction contained 4 bases not matched to a gene. CDR1 and CDR2 from the germline V gene are SGHRS and YFSETQ. CDR3 in amino acids: CASSAWTGGYEQYV. The CDR3 DNA reads TGCGCCAGCAGCGCGTGGACAGGGGGCTACGAGCAGTACGTC.

V gene TRBV2 combines with J gene TRBJ2-1, with D maybe TRBD2 (6 bases). The CDR3 length is 13 residues. Trimming left V 8 bases short and J 3 bases short, with 11 bases between. Germline values: CDR1 SNHLY, CDR2 FYNNEI. Here the CDR3 DNA reads TGTGCCAGCGAATCCGGGGGCTACAATGAGCAGTTCTTC. It codes for CASESGGYNEQFF. Full variable domain (rest looked up from reference TRBV2 and TRBJ2-1): EPEVTQTPSHQVTQMGQEVILRCVPISNHLYFYWYRQILGQKVEFLVSFYNNEISEKSEIFDDQFSVERPDGSNFTLKIRSTKLEDSAMYFCASESGGYNEQFFGPGTRLTVL.

This clonotype was counted ten times or more. This chain links TRBV20-1 with TRBJ2-3; D could derive from TRBD1 or TRBD2 (6 bases each). Trimming pared 0 bases from V and 5 bases from J, leaving 15 bases between. The CDR3 length is 15 residues. CDR1 DFQATT and CDR2 SNEGSKA come from the germline V gene (reference sequence). CDR3 bases: TGCAGTGCTAGAGATCGTGGGGGGCTGGTAGATACGCAGTATTTT. This encodes CSARDRGGLVDTQYF.

The chain links TRBV20-1 to TRBJ1-6; TRBD1 matches at 8 bases. V shed 1 base and J 10 bases; nucleotides not matched to a gene: 9. CDR3 length: 15 residues. Germline CDR1 and CDR2: DFQATT and SNEGSKA (reference sequence). CDR3 residues: CSARATGVTGSPLHF. In nucleotides, the CDR3 is TGCAGTGCTAGAGCGACAGGGGTTACGGGCTCACCCCTCCACTTT.

This clonotype has only a few counts. V usage is TRBV12-3 or TRBV12-4 and J usage is TRBJ1-6, with D unclear. With 5 bases removed from V and 10 bases from J, the gap between germline ends came to 6 bases. This CDR3 is 11 amino acids long. The CDR3 region is CASSQTSPLHF. CDR3 in DNA: TGTGCCAGCAGTCAGACATCACCCCTCCACTTT.

The chain employs TRBV20-1 and TRBJ1-6, with D uncertain. Germline V lookup: CDR1 DFQATT, CDR2 SNEGSKA (reference sequence). The CDR3 covers 15 residues. V lost 6 bases to trimming and J lost 6 bases, with 18 bases between them. The CDR3 is CSAQSGDPSNSPLHF. Here the CDR3 DNA reads TGCAGTGCCCAATCCGGAGACCCGTCTAATTCACCCCTCCACTTT.

This clonotype was found a few times. V and J are TRBV2 and TRBJ1-2; possibly TRBD1 for D (6 bases). With 1 base removed from V and 4 bases from J, the gap between germline ends came to 13 bases. The CDR3 consists of 15 residues. Germline CDR1 reads SNHLY; CDR2 reads FYNNEI. CDR3 coding DNA: TGTGCCAGCAGTGAAGGTTCAGGGGCCAGCTATGGCTACACCTTC. As protein: CASSEGSGASYGYTF. Combining the CDR3 with reference TRBV2 and TRBJ1-2 gives the whole variable domain EPEVTQTPSHQVTQMGQEVILRCVPISNHLYFYWYRQILGQKVEFLVSFYNNEISEKSEIFDDQFSVERPDGSNFTLKIRSTKLEDSAMYFCASSEGSGASYGYTFGSGTRLTVV.

The gene calls are TRBV4-1 and TRBJ1-4, with D hard to call. Germline CDR1 and CDR2: MGHRA and YSYEKL. V was shortened by 0 bases and J by 5 bases, with 10 bases between the two germline ends. The CDR3 runs to 15 residues. CDR3: CASSQDLGRNEKLFF. CDR3 bases: TGCGCCAGCAGCCAAGACCTCGGGAGGAATGAAAAACTGTTTTTT.

Here the CDR3 reads CASSFLYQETQYF. In DNA form, the CDR3 reads TGCGCCAGCAGTTTCCTGTACCAAGAGACCCAGTACTTC. The chain recombines TRBV5-1 with TRBJ2-5, with no clear D. Germline CDR1 is SGHRS and CDR2 is YFSETQ. The CDR3 covers 13 residues. Trimming took off 5 bases at V and 0 bases at J, with 8 bases between the two ends.

The CDR3 sequence is CSALQGGSEGAFF. The CDR3 nucleotides are TGCAGTGCCCTCCAGGGGGGGAGTGAAGGAGCTTTCTTT. The rearrangement uses TRBV20-1 and TRBJ1-1; 7 nucleotides align to TRBD1. Germline CDR1 is DFQATT and CDR2 is SNEGSKA (reference sequence). J gave up 10 bases and V 6 bases, and 14 bases lay outside the gene matches. The length of the CDR3 is 13 residues.

The gene calls are TRBV7-9 and TRBJ1-5; 7 bases line up with TRBD1. The junction had 5 bases not matched to a gene; V was cut back by 1 base and J by 5 bases. This CDR3 has 15 residues. The germline gives CDR1 SEHNR, CDR2 FQNEAQ (reference sequence). The CDR3 region has the DNA TGTGCCAGCAGCTTAGGTGGGCAGGGGGATCAGCCCCAGCATTTT. Protein: CASSLGGQGDQPQHF.

This clonotype has at least ten counts. Written as DNA, the CDR3 is TGTGCCAGCAGCATGATTTGGGGGGGCGGCACAGATACGCAGTATTTT. It yields the protein CASSMIWGGGTDTQYF. The V and J genes are TRBV7-9 and TRBJ2-3; weak D call: TRBD2 (7 bases). From germline, CDR1 is SEHNR and CDR2 FQNEAQ (reference sequence). The ends were cut back, 5 bases at V and 1 base at J, with 16 bases in the middle. This CDR3 spans 16 amino acids.

There are a few counts of this clonotype. The chain links TRBV24-1 to TRBJ2-1, with TRBD1 identical over 8 bases. This CDR3 has 12 residues. Trimming removed 5 bases from V and 14 bases from J; junction bases left unmatched: 7. Germline lookup yields CDR1 KGHDR and CDR2 SFDVKD. As DNA, the CDR3 is TGTGCCACCAGTGGCGGGACAGGTGGGAAGTTCTTC. This gives the protein CATSGGTGGKFF.

Concerning this clonotype itself: The germline gene is not matched at one end of the junction; a read error may be the cause. The V call is TRBV4-1, the J call TRBJ2-7; 13 bases line up with TRBD2. Germline CDR1 is MGHRA and CDR2 is YSYEKL. This CDR3 has 20 residues. CDR3 sequence reads: CARSQDGDETSGGLPYEQYF. The DNA for the CDR3 is TGCGCCAGAAGCCAAGATGGGGACGAGACTAGCGGGGGGCTTCCCTACGAGCAGTACTTC.

J is TRBJ2-3 and V is TRBV6-2 or TRBV6-3; no firm D call. The germline V gene has CDR1 MNHEY and CDR2 SVGEGT. This CDR3 comprises 12 residues. Trimming cost V 6 bases and J 6 bases, with 10 bases left between them. This chain's CDR3 is CASRLGRDTQYF. Written as DNA, the CDR3 is TGTGCCAGCAGGCTTGGCCGGGATACGCAGTATTTT.

This clonotype was seen at least ten times. The rearrangement links TRBV29-1 to TRBJ2-1; 8 bases match TRBD1. This CDR3 has 12 amino acids. CDR1 SQVTM and CDR2 ANQGSEA come from the germline V gene. The V gene end was trimmed by 7 bases and the J gene end by 4 bases; junction bases not matched to a gene: 3. The DNA of the CDR3 is TGCAGCGCAAGACAGGGGTACAATGAGCAGTTCTTC. Translated, it gives CSARQGYNEQFF.

The sample holds a few counts of this clonotype. This chain's CDR3 is CSARDVGAGNEQYV. For the CDR3, the DNA is TGCAGTGCTAGAGATGTTGGGGCAGGTAACGAGCAGTACGTC. The V and J genes are TRBV20-1 and TRBJ2-7, with D perhaps matching TRBD1 (5 bases). Germline loops: CDR1 DFQATT, CDR2 SNEGSKA (reference sequence). Trimming pared 0 bases from V and 5 bases from J, leaving 14 bases between. The CDR3 contains 14 residues.

The gene calls are TRBV7-9 and TRBJ1-1; tentative D call: TRBD1 (6 bases). In germline, CDR1 is SEHNR, CDR2 FQNEAQ (reference sequence). This CDR3 is built from 13 residues. Trimming left V 5 bases short and J 10 bases short, with 17 bases between. CDR3 coding DNA: TGTGCCAGCAGCCCACGCCAGGGGAACGGAGCTTTCTTT. Translating it yields CASSPRQGNGAFF.

This chain uses TRBV11-2 with TRBJ2-7; a weak D match, TRBD1 (6 bases). The V and J ends lost 1 base and 7 bases respectively, with 11 bases between them. The CDR3 totals 13 residues. Per germline, CDR1 SGHAT and CDR2 FQNNGV. The CDR3, as DNA: TGTGCCAGCAGCTTAGGGACAGTGCGGGAGCAGTACTTC. This translates into CASSLGTVREQYF.